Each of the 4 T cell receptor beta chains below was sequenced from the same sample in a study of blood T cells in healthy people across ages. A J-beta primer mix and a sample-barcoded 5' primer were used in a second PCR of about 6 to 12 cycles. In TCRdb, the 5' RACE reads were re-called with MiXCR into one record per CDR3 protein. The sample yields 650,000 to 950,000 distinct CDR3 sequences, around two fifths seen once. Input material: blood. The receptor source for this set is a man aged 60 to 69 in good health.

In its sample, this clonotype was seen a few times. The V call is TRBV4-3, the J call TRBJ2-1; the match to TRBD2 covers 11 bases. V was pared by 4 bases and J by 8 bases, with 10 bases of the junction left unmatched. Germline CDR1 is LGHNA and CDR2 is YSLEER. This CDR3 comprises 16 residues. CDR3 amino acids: CASSLKPASGGYEQFF. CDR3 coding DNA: TGCGCCAGCAGCCTTAAGCCGGCTAGCGGGGGGTATGAGCAGTTCTTC.

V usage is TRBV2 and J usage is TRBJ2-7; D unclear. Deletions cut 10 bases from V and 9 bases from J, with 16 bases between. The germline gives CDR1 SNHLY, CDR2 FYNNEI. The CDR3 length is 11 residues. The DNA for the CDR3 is TGTGCCACCTCCCTAGACTCAGGGCAGTACTTC. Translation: CATSLDSGQYF.

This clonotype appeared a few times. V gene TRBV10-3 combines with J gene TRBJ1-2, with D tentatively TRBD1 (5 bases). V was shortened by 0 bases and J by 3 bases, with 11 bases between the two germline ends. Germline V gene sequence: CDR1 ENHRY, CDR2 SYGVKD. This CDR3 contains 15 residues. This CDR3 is CAISESRGTDYGYTF. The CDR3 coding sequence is TGTGCCATCAGTGAGTCCCGGGGGACGGACTATGGCTACACCTTC.

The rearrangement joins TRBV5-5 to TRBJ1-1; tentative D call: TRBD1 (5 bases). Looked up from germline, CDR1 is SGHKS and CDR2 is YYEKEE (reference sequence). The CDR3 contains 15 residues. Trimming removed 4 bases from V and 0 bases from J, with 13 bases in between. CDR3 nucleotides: TGTGCCAGCAGCCGTACGGGGACGTTGAACACTGAAGCTTTCTTT. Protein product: CASSRTGTLNTEAFF.